This T cell receptor (beta chain) was documented in a study of Ad26.COV2.S vaccination and SARS-CoV-2 variants. General study findings and limits: Non-spike TCR breadth showed similarity between vaccine and placebo recipients.

This clone has only one observation. Its specificity is unknown. The sample has other DNA sequences that encode this CDR3 too. V was trimmed by 5 bases and J by 0 bases, leaving 10 bases between them. The germline V gene has CDR1 SGHRS and CDR2 YFSETQ. This CDR3 spans 14 amino acids. Assay: immunoSEQ multiplex PCR; the TCRdb copy retains only in-frame clones and omits some. The sample shows about 350,000 clones, approximately 90% of them seen only once. This material consisted of peripheral blood, taken after recovery from COVID-19. The sequence derives from a human donor who had recovered from COVID-19. The chain joins TRBV5-1 to TRBJ2-3; TRBD2 is a possible D gene (6 bases). The CDR3 DNA reads as TGCGCCAGCAGGTCAGGGACTAGCACAGATACGCAGTATTTT. Protein: CASRSGTSTDTQYF.